This T cell receptor beta chain stems from a study of T cells in Graves' hyperthyroidism and ophthalmopathy. The CDR3 length is 15 residues. J gave up 6 bases and V 7 bases, and 10 bases lay outside the gene matches. Germline-derived CDR1 and CDR2 are SNHLY and FYNNEI. The CDR3 regions of TCR beta were amplified from RNA transcripts. A first-round RT-PCR of the TCR CDR3 used the HTBI primer set. Using its own MiXCR run on the multiplex PCR reads, TCRdb lists one record per CDR3 protein. Altogether about 410,000 distinct CDR3 sequences are present, about 14% being singletons, with the ten largest covering approximately 13%. There are many counts of this clonotype.

This rearrangement joins TRBV2 to TRBJ2-3, with 10 bases identical to TRBD1. Sequencing was carried out using blood. The clonotype originates from a man younger than 35 with Graves' ophthalmopathy. The CDR3 is CASTLGQGQWDTQYF. The CDR3 DNA is TGTGCCAGCACTCTGGGACAGGGGCAATGGGATACGCAGTATTTT.